This TCR beta chain appears in the sequencing data of a study of radiotherapy plus CTLA-4 blockade in lung cancer. Whole-study context: Objective response rate was more than 15%; disease control rate, 31%.

The method was immunoSEQ multiplex PCR; TCRdb's version includes in-frame clones alone and lacks a portion of them. The data contain 55,000 to 80,000 clones, 60% to 80% of them seen just once; the ten biggest clones take up 4% to 5.5%. Trimming removed 1 base from V and 1 base from J, with 7 bases in between. This CDR3 comprises 15 residues. Germline loops: CDR1 LGHNA, CDR2 YSLEER. The clonotype comes from a human donor with non-small cell lung cancer who had a complete response to radiotherapy plus ipilimumab. Source: peripheral blood, taken from a patient treated with radiotherapy plus ipilimumab. The rearrangement joins TRBV4-3 to TRBJ2-2; perhaps TRBD1 as D (6 bases). In nucleotides, the CDR3 is TGCGCCAGCAGCCAAGTGGACAGGAACACCGGGGAGCTGTTTTTT. Its translation: CASSQVDRNTGELFF.